This TCR beta chain was retrieved from a study of cytomegalovirus exposure and HLA in healthy donors. Study as a whole: Unique TCR beta sequences numbering approximately 120 million came from around 180 million T cells in an earlier analysis.

Germline lookup yields CDR1 SGHDT and CDR2 YYEEEE. CDR3 length: 13 residues. V dropped 4 bases and J dropped 6 bases, with 11 bases sitting between them. Of note for this clone: Its matching antigen is unknown.

Overall study results and limits: According to a later analysis, most TCR beta chains associated with CMV appeared HLA-restricted.

All the people who gave samples were healthy bone marrow donors. The PCR used 60 Vbeta and 13 Jbeta primers. The protocol was immunoSEQ multiplex PCR, while the TCRdb copy is restricted to in-frame clones and leaves out a portion. The data contain 130,000 to 150,000 clones, approximately 80% of them singletons. The clonotype originates from a woman aged 40 to 49 in good health and CMV-seropositive. The chain has TRBV5-6 and TRBJ1-5; D is undetermined. The specimen was PBMCs. The CDR3 DNA is TGTGCCAGCAGCCCTGGCACGGGTCAGCCCCAGCATTTT. This gives the protein CASSPGTGQPQHF.